This note documents a single TCR beta chain sequence. Antigen: not known. This sample is drawn from a study of CD8 T cells in Susac syndrome. Study-level results: Susac syndrome CD4+ T cell repertoires showed no clonal expansion.

RNA in amounts of roughly 0.5 to 1 ug was reverse transcribed with random hexamers. Across 54 Vbeta and 13 Jbeta, immunoSEQ multiplex PCR amplified TCR beta CDR3. TCRdb called the immunoSEQ multiplex PCR reads again in MiXCR, with one record for every CDR3 protein. This table has roughly 250,000 distinct CDR3 sequences, 95% to 97% appearing once. Trimming removed 6 bases at V and 1 base at J, with 16 bases between. This CDR3 has 16 residues. Germline CDR1 reads LNHDA; CDR2 reads SQIVND (reference sequence). This TCR came from a human donor with Susac syndrome. The source material was CD4+ T cells from PBMCs. This chain uses TRBV19 with TRBJ1-5; tentative D call: TRBD1 (5 bases). CDR3 nucleotide sequence: TGTGCCAGTAGAAGGGAAAGTGGGGGAAGCAATCAGCCCCAGCATTTT. Translated: CASRRESGGSNQPQHF.